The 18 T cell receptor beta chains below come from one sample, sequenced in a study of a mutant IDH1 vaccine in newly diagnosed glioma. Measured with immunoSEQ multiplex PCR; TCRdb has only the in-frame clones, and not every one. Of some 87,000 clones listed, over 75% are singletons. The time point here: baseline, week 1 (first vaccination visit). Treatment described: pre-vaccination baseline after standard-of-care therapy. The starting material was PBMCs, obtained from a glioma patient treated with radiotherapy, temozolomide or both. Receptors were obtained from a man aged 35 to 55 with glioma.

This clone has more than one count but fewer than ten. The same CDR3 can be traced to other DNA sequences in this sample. The CDR3 sequence: CAWRGDRGNQPQHF. DNA for the CDR3: TGTGCCTGGAGAGGTGACAGGGGCAATCAGCCCCAGCATTTT. The chain employs TRBV30 and TRBJ1-5; 7 nucleotides align to TRBD1. This CDR3 has 14 residues. J gave up 2 bases and V 3 bases, and 4 bases lay outside the gene matches. Germline V CDR1 and CDR2: GTSNPN, SVGIG (reference sequence).

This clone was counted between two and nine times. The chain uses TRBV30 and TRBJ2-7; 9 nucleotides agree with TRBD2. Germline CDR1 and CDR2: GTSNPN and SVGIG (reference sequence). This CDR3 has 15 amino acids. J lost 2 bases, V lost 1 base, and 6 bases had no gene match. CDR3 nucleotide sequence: TGTGCCTGGAGTGGGACTAGCGTAGCCACCTACGAGCAGTACTTC. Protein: CAWSGTSVATYEQYF.

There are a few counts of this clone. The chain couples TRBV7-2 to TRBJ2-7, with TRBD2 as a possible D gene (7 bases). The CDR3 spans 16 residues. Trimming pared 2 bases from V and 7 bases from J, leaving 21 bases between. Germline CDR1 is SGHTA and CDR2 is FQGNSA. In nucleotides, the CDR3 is TGTGCCAGCAGCTTAATTGCGGGGGCCGTCGATCGTGAGCAGTACTTC. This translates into CASSLIAGAVDREQYF.

CDR3 in amino acids: CASSLDSGVQYF. The CDR3 region has the DNA TGTGCCAGCAGCTTAGATTCGGGGGTGCAGTACTTC. The V and J genes are TRBV11-3 and TRBJ2-7, with TRBD2 as a possible D gene (6 bases). The CDR3 is 12 amino acids. V was trimmed by 0 bases and J by 9 bases, leaving 9 bases between them. Per the germline V gene, CDR1 is SGHNT and CDR2 is YENEEA.

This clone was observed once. The CDR3 loop reads CASSLDRGGTQYF. CDR3 sequence (DNA): TGTGCCAGCAGCTTAGACAGAGGGGGTACGCAGTATTTT. This sequence joins TRBV7-3 and TRBJ2-3; D is perhaps TRBD1 (6 bases). V was clipped by 2 bases and J by 8 bases, with 11 bases between them. Germline V gene lookup returns CDR1 SGHTA and CDR2 FQGTGA. CDR3 length: 13 amino acids.

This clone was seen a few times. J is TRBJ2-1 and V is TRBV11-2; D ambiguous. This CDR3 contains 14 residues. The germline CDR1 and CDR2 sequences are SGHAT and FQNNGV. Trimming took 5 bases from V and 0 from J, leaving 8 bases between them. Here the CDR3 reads CASSPGGSYNEQFF. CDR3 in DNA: TGTGCCAGCAGCCCGGGCGGCTCCTACAATGAGCAGTTCTTC.

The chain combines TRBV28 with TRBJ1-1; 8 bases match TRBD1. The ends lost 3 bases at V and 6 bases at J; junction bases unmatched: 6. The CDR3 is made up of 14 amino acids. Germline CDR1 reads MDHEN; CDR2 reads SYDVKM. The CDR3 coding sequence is TGTGCCAGCAGTTTTACAGGGGGTAACGCTGAAGCTTTCTTT. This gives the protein CASSFTGGNAEAFF.

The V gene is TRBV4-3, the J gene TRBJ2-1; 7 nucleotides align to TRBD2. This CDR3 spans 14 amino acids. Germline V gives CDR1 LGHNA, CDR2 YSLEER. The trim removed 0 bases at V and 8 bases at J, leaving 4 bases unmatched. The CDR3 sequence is CASSQDRGDDEQFF. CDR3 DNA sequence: TGCGCCAGCAGCCAAGATCGGGGGGACGATGAGCAGTTCTTC.

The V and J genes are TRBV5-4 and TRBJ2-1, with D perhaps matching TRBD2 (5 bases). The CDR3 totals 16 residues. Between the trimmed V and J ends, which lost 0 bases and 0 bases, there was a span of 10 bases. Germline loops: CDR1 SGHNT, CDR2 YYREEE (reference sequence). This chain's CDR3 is CASSLAGRGSYNEQFF. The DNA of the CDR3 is TGTGCCAGCAGCTTGGCCGGCCGGGGCTCCTACAATGAGCAGTTCTTC.

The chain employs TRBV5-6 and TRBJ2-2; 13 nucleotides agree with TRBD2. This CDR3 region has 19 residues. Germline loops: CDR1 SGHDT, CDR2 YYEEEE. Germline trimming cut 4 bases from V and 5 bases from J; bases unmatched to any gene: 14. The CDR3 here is CASSTAGLAGDLLTGELFF. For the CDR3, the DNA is TGTGCCAGCAGCACCGCCGGACTAGCGGGGGACTTGCTGACCGGGGAGCTGTTTTTT.

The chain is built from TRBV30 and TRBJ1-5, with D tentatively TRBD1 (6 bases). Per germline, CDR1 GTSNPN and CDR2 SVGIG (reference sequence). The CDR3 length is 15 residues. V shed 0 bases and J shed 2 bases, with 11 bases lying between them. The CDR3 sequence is CAWSVPAGGNQPQHF. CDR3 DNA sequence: TGTGCCTGGAGTGTACCCGCAGGGGGCAATCAGCCCCAGCATTTT.

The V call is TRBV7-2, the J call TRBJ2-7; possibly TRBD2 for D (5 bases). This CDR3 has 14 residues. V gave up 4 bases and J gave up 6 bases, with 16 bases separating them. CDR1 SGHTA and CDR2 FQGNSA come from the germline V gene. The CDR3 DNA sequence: TGTGCCAGCAGCTCACTAGGAGGTACGGGCGAGCAGTACTTC. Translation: CASSSLGGTGEQYF.

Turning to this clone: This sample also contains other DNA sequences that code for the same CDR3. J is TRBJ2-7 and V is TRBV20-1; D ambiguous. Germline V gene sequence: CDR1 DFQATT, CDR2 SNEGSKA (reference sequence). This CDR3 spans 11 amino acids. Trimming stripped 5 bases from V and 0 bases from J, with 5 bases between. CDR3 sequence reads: CSASTSYEQYF. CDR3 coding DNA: TGCAGTGCTTCTACCTCCTACGAGCAGTACTTC.

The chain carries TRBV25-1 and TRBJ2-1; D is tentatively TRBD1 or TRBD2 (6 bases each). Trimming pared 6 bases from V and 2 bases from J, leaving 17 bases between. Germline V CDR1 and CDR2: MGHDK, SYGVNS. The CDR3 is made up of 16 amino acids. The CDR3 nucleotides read TGTGCCAGCAGAGGGTGGGCGGGACACCCCTACAATGAGCAGTTCTTC. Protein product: CASRGWAGHPYNEQFF.

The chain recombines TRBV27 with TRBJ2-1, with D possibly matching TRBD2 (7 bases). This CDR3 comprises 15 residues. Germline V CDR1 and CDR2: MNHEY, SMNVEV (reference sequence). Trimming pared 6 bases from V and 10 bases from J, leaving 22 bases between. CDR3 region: CASSTPGASGREQFF. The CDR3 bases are TGTGCCAGCAGCACACCGGGGGCTAGCGGACGGGAGCAGTTCTTC.

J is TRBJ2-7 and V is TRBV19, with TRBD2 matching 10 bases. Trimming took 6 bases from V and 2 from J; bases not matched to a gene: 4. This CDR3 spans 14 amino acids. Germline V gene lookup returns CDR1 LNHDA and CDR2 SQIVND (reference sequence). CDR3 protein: CASRLAGGTYEQYF. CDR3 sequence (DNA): TGTGCCAGTAGATTAGCGGGAGGAACCTACGAGCAGTACTTC.

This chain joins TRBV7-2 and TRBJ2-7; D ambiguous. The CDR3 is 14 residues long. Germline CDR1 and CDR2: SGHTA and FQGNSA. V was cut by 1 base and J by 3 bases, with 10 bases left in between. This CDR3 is CASSLEGRIYEQYF. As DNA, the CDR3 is TGTGCCAGCAGCTTAGAGGGCAGAATCTACGAGCAGTACTTC.

The CDR3 reads CASTLRAGGGYTF. The CDR3 coding sequence is TGTGCCAGCACTCTCCGAGCGGGGGGTGGCTACACCTTC. The rearrangement links TRBV27 to TRBJ1-2, with D perhaps TRBD1 (5 bases). V shed 7 bases and J shed 7 bases, with 16 bases lying between them. The V gene's germline CDR1 is MNHEY and CDR2 SMNVEV (reference sequence). The CDR3 spans 13 residues.